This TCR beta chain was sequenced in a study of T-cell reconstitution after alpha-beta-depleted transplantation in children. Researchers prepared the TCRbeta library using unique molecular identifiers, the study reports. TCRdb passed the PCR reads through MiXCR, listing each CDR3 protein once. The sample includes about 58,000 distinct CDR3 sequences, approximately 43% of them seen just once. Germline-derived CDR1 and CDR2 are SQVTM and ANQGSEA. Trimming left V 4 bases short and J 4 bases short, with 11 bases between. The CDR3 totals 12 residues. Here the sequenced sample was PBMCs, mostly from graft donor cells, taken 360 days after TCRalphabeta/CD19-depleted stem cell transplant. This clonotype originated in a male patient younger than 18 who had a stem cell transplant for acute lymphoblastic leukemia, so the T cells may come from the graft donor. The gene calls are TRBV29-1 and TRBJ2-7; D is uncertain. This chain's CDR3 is CSVAWNRYEQYF. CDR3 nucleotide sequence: TGCAGCGTTGCTTGGAACAGATACGAGCAGTACTTC.